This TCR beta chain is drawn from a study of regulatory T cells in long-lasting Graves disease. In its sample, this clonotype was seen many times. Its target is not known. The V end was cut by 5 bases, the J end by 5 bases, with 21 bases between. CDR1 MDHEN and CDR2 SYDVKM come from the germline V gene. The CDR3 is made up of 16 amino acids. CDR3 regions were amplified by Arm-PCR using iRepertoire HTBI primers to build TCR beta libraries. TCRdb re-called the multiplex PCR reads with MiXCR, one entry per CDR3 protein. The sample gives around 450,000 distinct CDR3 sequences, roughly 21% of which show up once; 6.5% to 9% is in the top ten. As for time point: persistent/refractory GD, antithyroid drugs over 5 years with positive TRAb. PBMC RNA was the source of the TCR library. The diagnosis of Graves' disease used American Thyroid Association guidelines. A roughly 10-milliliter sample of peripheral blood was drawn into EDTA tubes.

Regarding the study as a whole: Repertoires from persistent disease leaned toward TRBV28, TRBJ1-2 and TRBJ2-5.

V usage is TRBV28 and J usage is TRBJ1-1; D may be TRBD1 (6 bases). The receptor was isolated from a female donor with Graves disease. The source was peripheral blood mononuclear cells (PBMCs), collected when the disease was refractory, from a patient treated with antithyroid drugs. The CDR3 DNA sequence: TGTGCCAGCAGTACCCCAGGGGTAGAGTCCCGGACTGAAGCTTTCTTT. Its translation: CASSTPGVESRTEAFF.